These 5 T cell receptor beta chains share one sample of origin, sequenced in a study of technical replicates of blood from several donors. Only in-frame clones appear in the TCRdb table, and some are missing; sequencing was by immunoSEQ multiplex PCR. The sample shows under 90,000 clones, around 96% of them seen only once. Sequencing used T cells isolated from PBMCs. Receptors originate from a human donor in good health.

This chain connects TRBV2 to TRBJ2-7; TRBD2 agrees at 7 bases. CDR1 and CDR2 from the germline V gene are SNHLY and FYNNEI. The CDR3 runs to 14 residues. The V gene end was trimmed by 8 bases and the J gene end by 0 bases; junction bases not matched to a gene: 7. CDR3 region: CASRTSESSYEQYF. The DNA for the CDR3 is TGTGCCAGCCGTACTAGCGAGAGCTCCTACGAGCAGTACTTC.

The chain couples TRBV30 to TRBJ1-4; D is unresolved. CDR1 and CDR2 (germline): GTSNPN, SVGIG (reference sequence). This CDR3 has 17 amino acids. The V end lost 3 bases, the J end lost 1 base, and 18 bases lay between the germline ends. The CDR3 loop reads CAWSPRRGWVTNEKLFF. The DNA for the CDR3 is TGTGCCTGGAGCCCCCGACGCGGATGGGTAACTAATGAAAAACTGTTTTTT.

The V and J genes are TRBV6-5 and TRBJ2-7, with D tentatively TRBD2 (5 bases). The CDR3 spans 15 residues. The V end was cut by 5 bases, the J end by 4 bases, with 18 bases between. The germline gives CDR1 MNHEY, CDR2 SVGAGI. CDR3 nucleotides: TGTGCCAGCAGTCTGTGGACTCAAAACCCGTACGAGCAGTACTTC. It encodes CASSLWTQNPYEQYF.

This chain links TRBV14 with TRBJ1-2; D perhaps matches TRBD1 (6 bases). The CDR3 totals 12 residues. Trimming stripped 4 bases from V and 5 bases from J, with 8 bases between. Germline CDR1 is SGHDN and CDR2 is FVKESK. The CDR3 DNA follows: TGTGCCAGCAGCCGACAGGCTTATGGCTACACCTTC. Encoded protein: CASSRQAYGYTF.

The V gene is TRBV5-1, the J gene TRBJ2-7; perhaps TRBD1 as D (5 bases). V lost 2 bases and J 3 bases, leaving 12 bases between the germline ends. Germline CDR1 reads SGHRS; CDR2 reads YFSETQ. The CDR3 totals 14 residues. The CDR3 region is CASSFSGLDYEQYF. In DNA form, the CDR3 reads TGCGCCAGCAGCTTTTCAGGGTTGGACTACGAGCAGTACTTC.